The TCR beta chain described here comes from a study of shared clonotypes between healthy human individuals. Method: immunoSEQ multiplex PCR; TCRdb's copy keeps in-frame clones and lacks some. Here the sample spans fewer than 600,000 clones, 75% to 80% being singletons. This clone was detected many times. The germline CDR1 and CDR2 sequences are SEHNR and FQNEAQ (reference sequence). This CDR3 is 14 amino acids long. V lost 4 bases and J 7 bases, leaving 14 bases between the germline ends. The sequenced material came from PBMCs. The receptor was derived from a middle-aged woman in good health. Some clones in this sample may be carry-over from other donors' samples. The chain links TRBV7-9 to TRBJ2-1, with D possibly TRBD2 on 7 matching bases. This CDR3 is CASSSWEGVNEQFF. The CDR3 DNA follows: TGTGCCAGCAGCTCGTGGGAGGGGGTTAATGAGCAGTTCTTC.